The 21 T cell receptor beta chains given below trace back to one sample, sequenced in a study of blood T cell repertoires in COVID-19. Assay: immunoSEQ multiplex PCR; the TCRdb copy retains only in-frame clones and omits some. Among about 130,000 clones listed, roughly 77% were seen once. Sequenced: peripheral blood. The source is an older woman with COVID-19, enrolled during active disease.

The chain combines TRBV5-5 with TRBJ1-1, with 8 bases identical to TRBD1. Germline loops: CDR1 SGHKS, CDR2 YYEKEE (reference sequence). Trimming at V came to 0 bases and at J to 5 bases, leaving 3 bases not matched to a gene. CDR3 length: 14 amino acids. This CDR3 reads CASSLGTGYTEAFF. The CDR3 nucleotides are TGTGCCAGCAGCTTGGGGACAGGGTATACTGAAGCTTTCTTT.

This rearrangement joins TRBV19 to TRBJ2-5; 9 bases fit TRBD1. The CDR3 length is 15 residues. V dropped 4 bases and J dropped 4; count of bases not matched to a gene: 7. In germline, CDR1 is LNHDA, CDR2 SQIVND (reference sequence). The chain's CDR3 is CASSTVTGGVETQYF. The DNA of the CDR3 is TGTGCCAGTAGTACCGTAACAGGGGGCGTAGAGACCCAGTACTTC.

J is TRBJ2-7 and V is TRBV27, with D tentatively TRBD1 (6 bases). CDR1 and CDR2 from the germline V gene are MNHEY and SMNVEV (reference sequence). The CDR3 totals 13 residues. The ends were cut back, 10 bases at V and 5 bases at J, with 18 bases in the middle. The CDR3 DNA is TGTGCCAAGACTCCGGGACATCCGAACGAGCAGTACTTC. Amino acids: CAKTPGHPNEQYF.

V gene TRBV19 combines with J gene TRBJ2-7; 7 bases align to TRBD2. Germline CDR1 LNHDA, CDR2 SQIVND (reference sequence). CDR3 length equals 12 residues. Losses at the gene ends were 5 bases for V and 3 bases for J; bases not matched to a gene: 1. The CDR3 loop is CASSGGSYEQYF. The CDR3 DNA sequence: TGTGCCAGTAGTGGCGGGAGCTACGAGCAGTACTTC.

This clone has only one observation. This chain joins TRBV27 and TRBJ1-5; the match to TRBD1 covers 7 bases. CDR3 length: 15 amino acids. Trimming cost V 4 bases and J 2 bases; bases outside gene matches: 5. Germline V lookup: CDR1 MNHEY, CDR2 SMNVEV (reference sequence). This CDR3 reads CASSWGTGGNQPQHF. CDR3 DNA: TGTGCCAGCAGTTGGGGAACAGGGGGCAATCAGCCCCAGCATTTT.

This chain links TRBV18 with TRBJ1-1; D is ambiguous. Trimming removed 4 bases at V and 1 base at J, with 7 bases between. The CDR3 is 13 amino acids. The germline gives CDR1 KGHSH, CDR2 LQKENI. DNA for the CDR3: TGTGCCAGCTCACTAGCAAGGAACACTGAAGCTTTCTTT. This gives the protein CASSLARNTEAFF.

This chain links TRBV6-6 with TRBJ2-1; D is unclear. From germline, CDR1 is MNHNY and CDR2 SVGAGI (reference sequence). The CDR3 spans 12 residues. The V gene lost 3 bases and the J gene lost 5 bases, with 5 bases spanning the gap. The CDR3 nucleotides read TGTGCCAGCAGTTATCTCGACAATGAGCAGTTCTTC. Encoded protein: CASSYLDNEQFF.

CDR3 DNA: TGTGCCAGCTCCCCCCAGGCTCCAGGAGGATTGAACACTGAAGCTTTCTTT. This encodes CASSPQAPGGLNTEAFF. The chain is built from TRBV18 and TRBJ1-1; no firm D call. Trimming shortened V by 6 bases and J by 0 bases, and 20 bases separated the two germline ends. CDR1 and CDR2 (germline): KGHSH, LQKENI. The CDR3 consists of 17 residues.

This sequence joins TRBV6-1 and TRBJ1-2, with D unresolved. The CDR3 has 13 amino acids. V lost 2 bases and J lost 0, with 4 bases in between. Germline V gene data show CDR1 as MNHNS and CDR2 as SASEGT. CDR3 coding DNA: TGTGCCAGCAGTGAACAGACTAACTATGGCTACACCTTC. It encodes CASSEQTNYGYTF.

This sequence joins TRBV2 and TRBJ2-2; D might be TRBD2 (5 bases). The CDR3 contains 13 residues. In germline, CDR1 is SNHLY, CDR2 FYNNEI. V lost 9 bases to trimming and J lost 5 bases, with 13 bases between them. The CDR3 reads CASRPLETGELFF. In nucleotides, the CDR3 is TGTGCCAGTCGTCCACTAGAGACCGGGGAGCTGTTTTTT.

Here the CDR3 reads CASSSLTDSYGYTF. CDR3 bases: TGCGCCAGCAGCTCCCTGACGGACAGCTATGGCTACACCTTC. The V and J genes are TRBV5-1 and TRBJ1-2; possibly TRBD1 for D (6 bases). CDR3 length equals 14 residues. V shed 3 bases and J shed 4 bases, with 13 bases lying between them. The V gene's germline CDR1 is SGHRS and CDR2 YFSETQ.

This clone was recorded once. The chain uses TRBV5-5 and TRBJ2-7, with D tentatively TRBD2 (5 bases). CDR1 and CDR2 from the germline V gene are SGHKS and YYEKEE (reference sequence). Trimming took off 4 bases at V and 3 bases at J, with 11 bases between the two ends. This CDR3 has 13 residues. The DNA of the CDR3 is TGTGCCAGCAGCCGCTCTGCGGGCTACGAGCAGTACTTC. It is translated as CASSRSAGYEQYF.

The genes are TRBV7-8 and TRBJ1-5; tentative D call: TRBD1 (5 bases). This CDR3 spans 14 amino acids. V was pared by 5 bases and J by 1 base, with 9 bases between. Germline V CDR1 and CDR2: SGHVS, FQNEAQ. CDR3 nucleotide sequence: TGTGCCAGCAGCAGGGGTGGGAGCAATCAGCCCCAGCATTTT. Amino acid sequence: CASSRGGSNQPQHF. The full variable domain, in which reference TRBV7-8 and TRBJ1-5 provide the parts outside the CDR3, is GAGVSQSPRYKVAKRGQDVALRCDPISGHVSLFWYQQALGQGPEFLTYFQNEAQLDKSGLPSDRFFAERPEGSVSTLKIQRTQQEDSAVYLCASSRGGSNQPQHFGDGTRLSIL.

This clone occurred a few times. The rearrangement links TRBV5-1 to TRBJ2-3, with D maybe TRBD2 (7 bases). The CDR3 totals 14 residues. Per the germline V gene, CDR1 is SGHRS and CDR2 is YFSETQ. V lost 1 base and J lost 4, with 10 bases in between. The CDR3 sequence is CASSLWGGADTQYF. Written as DNA, the CDR3 is TGCGCCAGCAGCTTGTGGGGGGGCGCAGATACGCAGTATTTT.

The chain couples TRBV27 to TRBJ1-1; unclear D gene. Deletions cut 4 bases from V and 3 bases from J, with 9 bases between. Germline values: CDR1 MNHEY, CDR2 SMNVEV (reference sequence). The CDR3 totals 13 residues. In DNA, the CDR3 is TGTGCCAGCAGTTACTCGGTGGACACTGAAGCTTTCTTT. This gives the protein CASSYSVDTEAFF.

This clone is a singleton in its sample. The chain employs TRBV4-3 and TRBJ1-4; D perhaps matches TRBD1 (6 bases). Trimming shortened V by 8 bases and J by 0 bases, and 13 bases separated the two germline ends. CDR1 is LGHNA and CDR2 is YSLEER in the germline V gene. The CDR3 length is 15 residues. The CDR3 nucleotides read TGCGCCAGCGGTCCGGGACAAACAACTAATGAAAAACTGTTTTTT. This codes for CASGPGQTTNEKLFF.

The chain couples TRBV6-5 to TRBJ2-3; D possibly corresponds to TRBD1 (5 bases). Trimming left V 2 bases short and J 3 bases short, with 12 bases between. Germline assignment: CDR1 MNHEY and CDR2 SVGAGI. The CDR3 has 15 amino acids. CDR3 DNA sequence: TGTGCCAGCAGTTACCAGGGTGAGGTGACAGATACGCAGTATTTT. Its protein is CASSYQGEVTDTQYF.

This clone was observed a single time. The V gene is TRBV9, the J gene TRBJ2-1; 8 nucleotides match TRBD2. V lost 6 bases, J lost 4 bases, and 6 bases stayed unmatched. Germline values: CDR1 SGDLS, CDR2 YYNGEE. CDR3 length equals 14 residues. In DNA form, the CDR3 reads TGTGCCAGCACAAGCGGGGGACATTACAATGAGCAGTTCTTC. The encoded protein is CASTSGGHYNEQFF.

For this clone: In the same sample, other DNA sequences code for this CDR3. V is TRBV5-8 and J is TRBJ1-5; D gene unclear. V gave up 5 bases and J gave up 3 bases, with 6 bases separating them. This CDR3 is 12 amino acids long. CDR1 SGHTS and CDR2 YDEGEE come from the germline V gene. CDR3 in amino acids: CASSPFNQPQHF. Written as DNA, the CDR3 is TGTGCCAGCAGTCCATTCAATCAGCCCCAGCATTTT.

The chain couples TRBV25-1 to TRBJ2-5; possible D gene TRBD1, 7 bases. Deletions cut 5 bases from V and 0 bases from J, with 22 bases between. Germline V gene data show CDR1 as MGHDK and CDR2 as SYGVNS. The CDR3 loop spans 18 amino acids. The CDR3 spells CASSPRTGDRTYQETQYF. The CDR3 bases are TGTGCCAGCAGTCCCCGAACGGGGGACAGAACCTACCAAGAGACCCAGTACTTC.

This clone has just a few counts. This chain connects TRBV7-2 to TRBJ1-6; no clear D. The ends were cut back, 5 bases at V and 9 bases at J, with 8 bases in the middle. The CDR3 totals 12 residues. The V gene's germline CDR1 is SGHTA and CDR2 FQGNSA. This CDR3 is CASSPPLSPLHF. The CDR3 DNA sequence: TGTGCCAGCAGCCCCCCCCTTTCACCCCTCCACTTT. Full variable domain (outside the CDR3, taken from reference TRBV7-2 and TRBJ1-6): GAGVSQSPSNKVTEKGKDVELRCDPISGHTALYWYRQSLGQGLEFLIYFQGNSAPDKSGLPSDRFSAERTGGSVSTLTIQRTQQEDSAVYLCASSPPLSPLHFGNGTRLTVT.